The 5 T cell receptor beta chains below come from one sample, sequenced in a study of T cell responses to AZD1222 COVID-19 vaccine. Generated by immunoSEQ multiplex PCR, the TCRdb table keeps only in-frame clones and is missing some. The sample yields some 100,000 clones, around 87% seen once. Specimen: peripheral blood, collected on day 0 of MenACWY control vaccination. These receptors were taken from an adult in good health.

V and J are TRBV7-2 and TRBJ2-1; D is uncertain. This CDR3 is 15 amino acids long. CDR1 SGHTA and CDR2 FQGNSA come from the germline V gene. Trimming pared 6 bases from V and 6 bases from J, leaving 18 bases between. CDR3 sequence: CASRISRELLNEQFF. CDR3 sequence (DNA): TGTGCCAGCAGGATCTCTAGGGAACTCCTCAATGAGCAGTTCTTC. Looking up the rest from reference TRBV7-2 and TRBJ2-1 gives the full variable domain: GAGVSQSPSNKVTEKGKDVELRCDPISGHTALYWYRQSLGQGLEFLIYFQGNSAPDKSGLPSDRFSAERTGGSVSTLTIQRTQQEDSAVYLCASRISRELLNEQFFGPGTRLTVL.

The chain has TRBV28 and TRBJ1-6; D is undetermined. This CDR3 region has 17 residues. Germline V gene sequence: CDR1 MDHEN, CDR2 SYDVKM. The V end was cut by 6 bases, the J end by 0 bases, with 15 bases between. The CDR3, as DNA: TGTGCCAGCAGACTGTGGACCGGGAGCTCCTATAATTCACCCCTCCACTTT. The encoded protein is CASRLWTGSSYNSPLHF.

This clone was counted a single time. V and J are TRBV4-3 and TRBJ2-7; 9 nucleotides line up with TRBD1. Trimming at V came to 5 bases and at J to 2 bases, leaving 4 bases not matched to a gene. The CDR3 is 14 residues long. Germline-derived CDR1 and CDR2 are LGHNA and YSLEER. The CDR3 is CASSSHRGPYEQYF. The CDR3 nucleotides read TGCGCCAGCAGCTCCCACAGGGGGCCCTACGAGCAGTACTTC.

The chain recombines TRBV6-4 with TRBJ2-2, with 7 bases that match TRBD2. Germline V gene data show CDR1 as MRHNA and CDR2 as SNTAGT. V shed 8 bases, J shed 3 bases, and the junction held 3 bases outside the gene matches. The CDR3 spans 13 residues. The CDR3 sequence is CASQAGDTGELFF. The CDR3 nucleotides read TGTGCCAGCCAGGCGGGGGACACCGGGGAGCTGTTTTTT.

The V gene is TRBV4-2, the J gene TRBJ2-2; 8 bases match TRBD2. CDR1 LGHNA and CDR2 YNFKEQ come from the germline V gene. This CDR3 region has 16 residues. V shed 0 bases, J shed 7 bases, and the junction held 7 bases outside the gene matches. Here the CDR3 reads CASSQDATSAVGELFF. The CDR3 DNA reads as TGTGCCAGCAGCCAAGATGCGACTAGCGCGGTCGGGGAGCTGTTTTTT.